This T cell receptor (beta chain) emerged from a study of shared T cell receptors in the human thymus. This clone has just one count. Germline V CDR1 and CDR2: SGHAT, FQNNGV. V gave up 5 bases and J gave up 0 bases; unmatched junction bases: 8. CDR3 length equals 17 residues. Libraries were prepared by immunoSEQ multiplex PCR; TCRdb keeps only in-frame clonotypes and omits some of them. The table records roughly 550,000 clones, about 80% of them present only once. This sample was also put to use in a study of human thymus T cells. That source notes: Those donating were healthy Finnish infants in corrective surgery for congenital heart defects.

The clonotype comes from a boy younger than two with a congenital heart defect. The sample was thymocytes. The gene calls are TRBV11-2 and TRBJ2-4, with 9 nucleotides matching TRBD1. CDR3 region: CASSPLLTGGAKNIQYF. The CDR3 region has the DNA TGTGCCAGCAGCCCCCTCCTGACAGGGGGAGCCAAAAACATTCAGTACTTC.